The 32 T cell receptor beta chains reported below all come from one sample, sequenced in a study of T cell repertoires in cytomegalovirus infection. A single record per CDR3 protein comes from TCRdb applying MiXCR to the reads. In the table there are around 330,000 distinct CDR3 sequences, about a sixth of which are singletons. Sequencing was done on a sample of PBMCs. The receptors stem from a human donor in good health (CMV status not recorded). Some clones in this sample may be carry-over from other donors' samples.

Many counts were recorded for this clonotype. The chain uses TRBV6-5 and TRBJ1-2; 8 nucleotides agree with TRBD1. This CDR3 has 15 amino acids. The germline CDR1 and CDR2 sequences are MNHEY and SVGAGI. J was trimmed by 6 bases and V by 2 bases; bases with no gene match: 8. This chain's CDR3 is CASSYGGQGADGYTF. The CDR3 region has the DNA TGTGCCAGCAGTTACGGTGGCCAGGGGGCTGATGGCTACACCTTC.

In this sample, this clonotype turned up many times. This sequence joins TRBV7-8 and TRBJ2-2; D is possibly TRBD1 (6 bases). This CDR3 has 17 amino acids. V lost 1 base, J lost 4 bases, and 16 bases lay in between. Germline V gives CDR1 SGHVS, CDR2 FQNEAQ. CDR3 bases: TGTGCCAGCAGCTTAGTTCCAGGGGAGCGTTTCACCGGGGAGCTGTTTTTT. Translated, it gives CASSLVPGERFTGELFF.

Many counts were recorded for this clonotype. The chain carries TRBV20-1 and TRBJ2-1; 7 nucleotides agree with TRBD1. The CDR3 has 17 amino acids. V gave up 2 bases and J gave up 8 bases; unmatched junction bases: 18. Germline CDR1 and CDR2: DFQATT and SNEGSKA (reference sequence). The CDR3 here is CSARSLMTGKIGDEQFF. CDR3 DNA: TGCAGTGCTAGATCCTTGATGACAGGGAAAATTGGGGATGAGCAGTTCTTC.

This clonotype was detected a few times. V and J are TRBV2 and TRBJ2-1; D is uncertain. Trimming took off 4 bases at V and 7 bases at J, with 8 bases between the two ends. The V gene's germline CDR1 is SNHLY and CDR2 FYNNEI. The CDR3 is made up of 12 amino acids. CDR3 in amino acids: CASSVGQNEQFF. The CDR3 bases are TGTGCCAGCAGTGTAGGGCAAAATGAGCAGTTCTTC.

This clonotype was counted at least ten times. The chain couples TRBV5-1 to TRBJ2-5, with D possibly called TRBD1 or TRBD2 (5 bases each). Germline CDR1 and CDR2: SGHRS and YFSETQ. Trimming removed 6 bases from V and 2 bases from J, with 17 bases in between. This CDR3 has 15 residues. CDR3 nucleotides: TGCGCCAGCAACTTCGGGGCAAGCCAACAAGAGACCCAGTACTTC. It translates to CASNFGASQQETQYF.

This clonotype was recorded at least ten times. The chain carries TRBV28 and TRBJ1-1, with D unresolved. Trimming took 3 bases from V and 5 from J, leaving 19 bases between them. This CDR3 spans 16 amino acids. The germline CDR1 and CDR2 sequences are MDHEN and SYDVKM. The CDR3: CASSLGILGPTTEAFF. The CDR3 nucleotides are TGTGCCAGCAGTTTGGGTATTCTGGGCCCGACGACTGAAGCTTTCTTT.

This clonotype was recorded many times. V gene TRBV7-2 combines with J gene TRBJ1-2, with D maybe TRBD1 (5 bases). The length of the CDR3 is 14 residues. The germline V gene has CDR1 SGHTA and CDR2 FQGNSA. The V gene lost 1 base and the J gene lost 3 bases, with 9 bases spanning the gap. The CDR3 DNA sequence: TGTGCCAGCAGCTTAGACAGGAACTACTATGGCTACACCTTC. Translating gives CASSLDRNYYGYTF.

For this clonotype: One end of the junction does not line up with germline, which may come from a read error. This chain links TRBV2 with TRBJ2-3, with TRBD2 matching over 10 bases. The CDR3 sequence is 17 residues long. Germline V gives CDR1 SNHLY, CDR2 FYNNEI. CDR3 DNA sequence: TGTGCCAGCGGTGACGGCTCCAGCGGGGGGGTCACAGATACGCAGTATTTT. Amino acid sequence: CASGDGSSGGVTDTQYF.

This CDR3 reads CASSLRAAVGEKLFF. CDR3 nucleotide sequence: TGTGCCAGCAGCTTACGGGCGGCGGTGGGTGAAAAACTGTTTTTT. The V call is TRBV7-8, the J call TRBJ1-4; no reliable D call. CDR3 length equals 15 residues. Per germline, CDR1 SGHVS and CDR2 FQNEAQ. Trimming left V 2 bases short and J 7 bases short, with 14 bases between.

This sequence joins TRBV6-1 and TRBJ1-6, with a tentative D call TRBD1 (6 bases). Germline V lookup: CDR1 MNHNS, CDR2 SASEGT. V lost 2 bases to trimming and J lost 11 bases, with 13 bases between them. This CDR3 comprises 14 residues. The DNA for the CDR3 is TGTGCCAGCAGTGAACCTGGGTGGGGGCCACCCCTCCACTTT. Protein product: CASSEPGWGPPLHF.

This clonotype turned up a few times. V gene TRBV11-2 combines with J gene TRBJ1-1; D gene unclear. The V end lost 3 bases, the J end lost 6 bases, and 8 bases lay between the germline ends. The V gene's germline CDR1 is SGHAT and CDR2 FQNNGV. This CDR3 region has 12 residues. The CDR3 bases are TGTGCCAGCAGCTTTGTATCTGCTGAAGCTTTCTTT. Its protein is CASSFVSAEAFF.

This clonotype was seen ten or more times. The limits of the CDR3 on the DNA are not certain, so only TCRdb's listed CDR3 is given. The rearrangement uses TRBV7-2 and TRBJ1-2; TRBD1 is the table's D call and was not checked against the DNA. Germline-derived CDR1 and CDR2 are SGHTA and FQGNSA. The CDR3 is 12 amino acids in total, end residues counted. The CDR3 region is CASSLVAGGNTF.

This clonotype was seen a few times. The chain combines TRBV12-3 or TRBV12-4 with TRBJ1-1; tentative D call: TRBD1 (5 bases). Trimming removed 6 bases from V and 5 bases from J, with 16 bases in between. The CDR3 is 14 amino acids. The CDR3 nucleotides read TGTGCCAGCAGGACCGGGGGGGGGAAGACTGAAGCTTTCTTT. It codes for CASRTGGGKTEAFF.

This clonotype turned up a few times. The genes are TRBV12-3 or TRBV12-4 and TRBJ1-2; TRBD1 matches 8 bases. This CDR3 has 16 residues. Trimming took 6 bases from V and 0 from J; bases not matched to a gene: 9. CDR3 protein: CASSPTDRVTNYGYTF. The CDR3 coding sequence is TGTGCCAGCAGCCCCACGGACAGGGTCACTAACTATGGCTACACCTTC.

This clonotype was observed a few times. V usage is TRBV7-9 and J usage is TRBJ1-2; D unresolved. Germline loops: CDR1 SEHNR, CDR2 FQNEAQ (reference sequence). Trimming took off 3 bases at V and 7 bases at J, with 9 bases between the two ends. The CDR3 loop spans 12 amino acids. The CDR3, as DNA: TGTGCCAGCAGCTTTTCGGGTGGTGGCTACACCTTC. It codes for CASSFSGGGYTF. The full variable domain, completed using reference TRBV7-9 and TRBJ1-2, is DTGVSQNPRHKITKRGQNVTFRCDPISEHNRLYWYRQTLGQGPEFLTYFQNEAQLEKSRLLSDRFSAERPKGSFSTLEIQRTEQGDSAMYLCASSFSGGGYTFGSGTRLTVV.

The rearrangement joins TRBV5-1 to TRBJ1-5; D unclear. This CDR3 region has 16 residues. CDR1 is SGHRS, CDR2 YFSETQ, per germline. Trimming cost V 0 bases and J 1 base, with 11 bases left between them. The CDR3 nucleotides are TGCGCCAGCAGCTTGGAACCTGGGATAAGCAATCAGCCCCAGCATTTT. Amino acid sequence: CASSLEPGISNQPQHF.

This clonotype was recorded at least ten times. V usage is TRBV12-3 or TRBV12-4 and J usage is TRBJ1-2; TRBD1 matches at 8 bases. This CDR3 comprises 17 residues. Unmatched junction bases numbered 11, after V lost 0 bases and J lost 5 bases. The CDR3: CASSLARVRTGLYGYTF. In DNA, the CDR3 is TGTGCCAGCAGTTTAGCGAGAGTGAGGACAGGGTTATATGGCTACACCTTC.

This clonotype appeared many times. V is TRBV7-2 and J is TRBJ1-2; D is ambiguous. The CDR3 spans 14 residues. Trimming took 1 base from V and 4 from J, leaving 10 bases between them. CDR1 is SGHTA, CDR2 FQGNSA, per germline. The chain's CDR3 is CASSLGSRAYGYTF. As DNA, the CDR3 is TGTGCCAGCAGCTTAGGATCCAGAGCCTATGGCTACACCTTC.

The chain links TRBV6-1 to TRBJ2-2, with 7 bases that match TRBD1. V lost 6 bases to trimming and J lost 7 bases; unmatched junction nucleotides: 11. Germline-derived CDR1 and CDR2 are MNHNS and SASEGT. The CDR3 extends over 15 amino acids. Here the CDR3 DNA reads TGTGCCAGCAGACCGTATCAAGGGGGCGGCGGGGAGCTGTTTTTT. This codes for CASRPYQGGGGELFF.

This clonotype was seen repeatedly, ten times or more. V gene TRBV28 combines with J gene TRBJ2-7, with D maybe TRBD2 (5 bases). Germline V gene sequence: CDR1 MDHEN, CDR2 SYDVKM. V was shortened by 3 bases and J by 4 bases, with 16 bases between the two germline ends. The CDR3 contains 15 residues. The CDR3 coding sequence is TGTGCCAGCAGTTTTTGGTCGGGGAGAAAATACGAGCAGTACTTC. Its protein is CASSFWSGRKYEQYF.

The chain recombines TRBV2 with TRBJ2-4, with 9 bases that match TRBD1. The CDR3 is 16 residues long. Germline assignment: CDR1 SNHLY and CDR2 FYNNEI. V trimming: 3 bases; J trimming: 6 bases; junction bases outside the gene matches: 9. The CDR3 DNA follows: TGTGCCAGCAGTGAGAGATTTTTGGGACAGGGAAACATTCAGTACTTC. Translated, it gives CASSERFLGQGNIQYF. The whole variable domain, filled in from reference TRBV2 and TRBJ2-4, reads EPEVTQTPSHQVTQMGQEVILRCVPISNHLYFYWYRQILGQKVEFLVSFYNNEISEKSEIFDDQFSVERPDGSNFTLKIRSTKLEDSAMYFCASSERFLGQGNIQYFGAGTRLSVL.

The J gene is TRBJ2-3, the V gene TRBV3-1; D not certain. Germline-derived CDR1 and CDR2 are LGHDT and YNNKEL (reference sequence). This CDR3 comprises 13 residues. Trimming removed 4 bases from V and 2 bases from J, with 7 bases in between. CDR3 sequence: CASSRIPTDTQYF. For the CDR3, the DNA is TGTGCCAGCAGCCGCATACCCACAGATACGCAGTATTTT.

This clonotype came up many times. The chain employs TRBV7-2 and TRBJ2-3, with D hard to call. Per germline, CDR1 SGHTA and CDR2 FQGNSA. The CDR3 has 13 amino acids. V lost 4 bases and J 4 bases, leaving 9 bases between the germline ends. CDR3 coding DNA: TGTGCCAGCAGCTCAGAGGTGGCAGATACGCAGTATTTT. It specifies CASSSEVADTQYF.

This clonotype was counted at least ten times. The rearrangement uses TRBV7-2 and TRBJ1-1, with no clear D. The CDR3 runs to 13 residues. With 3 bases removed from V and 4 bases from J, the gap between germline ends came to 9 bases. Per germline, CDR1 SGHTA and CDR2 FQGNSA. The CDR3 DNA sequence: TGTGCCAGCAGCTTCTCTCTCAGCACTGAAGCTTTCTTT. Translating gives CASSFSLSTEAFF. Full variable domain (missing parts from reference TRBV7-2 and TRBJ1-1): GAGVSQSPSNKVTEKGKDVELRCDPISGHTALYWYRQSLGQGLEFLIYFQGNSAPDKSGLPSDRFSAERTGGSVSTLTIQRTQQEDSAVYLCASSFSLSTEAFFGQGTRLTVV.

The chain links TRBV19 to TRBJ1-1; D uncertain. The CDR3 runs 15 residues. V was shortened by 5 bases and J by 1 base, with 14 bases between the two germline ends. Germline lookup yields CDR1 LNHDA and CDR2 SQIVND (reference sequence). The CDR3 reads CASSEPQSWNTEAFF. The CDR3 DNA reads as TGTGCCAGTAGTGAACCACAGAGTTGGAACACTGAAGCTTTCTTT.

This clonotype was seen more than once but under ten times. V gene TRBV28 combines with J gene TRBJ1-2; D unresolved. CDR3 size: 11 residues. V lost 6 bases, J lost 8 bases, and 10 bases lay in between. CDR1 is MDHEN, CDR2 SYDVKM, per germline. The CDR3 sequence: CASRIRGGYTF. The CDR3 DNA follows: TGTGCCAGCAGGATAAGAGGCGGCTACACCTTC.

CDR3 nucleotide sequence: TGTGCCAGCAGCTTGGAAGGGACAGCTAATCAGCCCCAGCATTTT. Translating gives CASSLEGTANQPQHF. This sequence joins TRBV5-5 and TRBJ1-5; 7 bases align to TRBD1. Trimming at V came to 0 bases and at J to 4 bases, leaving 4 bases not matched to a gene. There are 15 residues in the CDR3. Germline lookup yields CDR1 SGHKS and CDR2 YYEKEE (reference sequence).

This clonotype was recorded many times. The chain is built from TRBV6-2 or TRBV6-3 and TRBJ2-5; 7 bases are shared with TRBD2. Per germline, CDR1 MNHEY and CDR2 SVGEGT. CDR3 length: 15 amino acids. V trimming: 4 bases; J trimming: 3 bases; junction bases outside the gene matches: 8. In DNA form, the CDR3 reads TGTGCCAGCAGTTCTCCGGGACTACCAAAAGAGACCCAGTACTTC. It encodes CASSSPGLPKETQYF.

The gene calls are TRBV3-1 and TRBJ2-1; weak D call: TRBD1 (5 bases). V was pared by 3 bases and J by 5 bases, with 14 bases between. The CDR3 is 15 residues long. The germline V gene encodes CDR1 LGHDT and CDR2 YNNKEL (reference sequence). The CDR3 DNA reads as TGTGCCAGCAGCCAGGGGCAGAACCGTCACAATGAGCAGTTCTTC. Encoded protein: CASSQGQNRHNEQFF.

In this sample, this clonotype turned up many times. The chain has TRBV7-2 and TRBJ2-2; D unresolved. Trimming took off 4 bases at V and 6 bases at J, with 15 bases between the two ends. The CDR3 totals 15 residues. The germline gives CDR1 SGHTA, CDR2 FQGNSA. The DNA for the CDR3 is TGTGCCAGCAGCTCTTCGTTGGGTGTCGCCGGGGAGCTGTTTTTT. It yields the protein CASSSSLGVAGELFF.

The chain has TRBV15 and TRBJ1-4; D is possibly TRBD1 (6 bases). CDR1 LNHNV and CDR2 YYDKDF come from the germline V gene (reference sequence). V lost 5 bases and J 7 bases, leaving 20 bases between the germline ends. This CDR3 spans 16 amino acids. The CDR3 loop is CATSPVGDKGTEKLFF. The CDR3 bases are TGTGCCACCAGCCCTGTTGGGGACAAGGGAACTGAAAAACTGTTTTTT.

This clonotype showed up just a few times. The V and J genes are TRBV7-8 and TRBJ1-1; weak D call: TRBD1 (6 bases). V lost 6 bases, J lost 2 bases, and 19 bases lay in between. CDR3 length: 16 amino acids. CDR1 SGHVS and CDR2 FQNEAQ come from the germline V gene. CDR3: CASRGRGASPNTEAFF. CDR3 bases: TGTGCCAGCAGGGGACGGGGGGCCTCACCAAACACTGAAGCTTTCTTT.